A selection of T cell receptor beta chains follows, all from one sample in a study of blood T cell repertoires in COVID-19. The assay was immunoSEQ multiplex PCR, and TCRdb's table has in-frame clones only and misses some. The sample yields around 270,000 clones, 88% seen once. Specimen: peripheral blood. All receptors come from a man between 60 and 75 years old who had recovered from COVID-19. CDR3s include the opening cysteine and the closing phenylalanine or tryptophan. A D gene is named only where the DNA matches it firmly. For some rows the clone size is stated as once, few or many, or as a class when expanded; others skip it.

CDR3,DNA,D,V,J,size
CASSLDLVYEQYF,TGTGCCAGCAGCTTAGACCTAGTGTACGAGCAGTACTTC,.,TRBV11-2,TRBJ2-7,.
CAWVGQLNTEAFF,TGTGCCTGGGTGGGACAGTTAAACACTGAAGCTTTCTTT,TRBD1,TRBV30,TRBJ1-1,.
CASSQDVWAGGADEQFF,TGTGCCAGCAGCCAAGATGTCTGGGCAGGGGGTGCGGATGAGCAGTTCTTC,TRBD1,TRBV14,TRBJ2-1,.
CASSPGDRGNNQPQHF,TGTGCCAGCAGCCCGGGGGACAGGGGCAATAATCAGCCCCAGCATTTT,TRBD1,TRBV7-9,TRBJ1-5,.
CASSLARVTSYEQYF,TGTGCCAGCAGCTTGGCCAGGGTCACTTCCTACGAGCAGTACTTC,.,TRBV5-5,TRBJ2-7,once
CASSPKSLLAGGTDTQYF,TGTGCCAGCAGTCCCAAAAGCCTACTAGCGGGAGGCACAGATACGCAGTATTTT,TRBD2,TRBV25-1,TRBJ2-3,.
CASSLDPGGGAETQYF,TGTGCCAGCAGCTTAGATCCTGGAGGGGGGGCAGAGACCCAGTACTTC,.,TRBV7-7,TRBJ2-5,.
CASRSTSGGAETQYF,TGTGCCAGCAGGTCAACTAGCGGGGGGGCAGAGACCCAGTACTTC,TRBD2,TRBV11-2,TRBJ2-5,.
CASSQAASGSRYGYTF,TGTGCCAGCAGCCAAGCAGCTTCTGGGAGTCGGTATGGCTACACCTTC,.,TRBV3-1/TRBV3-2,TRBJ1-2,.
CASSVGLASDEQYF,TGTGCCAGCAGCGTAGGACTAGCGTCCGACGAGCAGTACTTC,TRBD2,TRBV9,TRBJ2-7,.
CASSDGQGANYEQYF,TGCGCCAGCAGTGACGGGCAGGGGGCCAACTACGAGCAGTACTTC,TRBD1,TRBV10-1,TRBJ2-7,.
CASSESTGGGVLSDTQYF,TGCGCCAGCAGTGAGTCGACAGGAGGGGGCGTGCTTTCAGATACGCAGTATTTT,.,TRBV10-2,TRBJ2-3,.
CASSPAVLETQYF,TGTGCCAGCTCACCTGCGGTCCTGGAGACCCAGTACTTC,.,TRBV18,TRBJ2-5,.
CASRRGQSYGYTF,TGCGCCAGCAGAAGGGGACAGTCCTATGGCTACACCTTC,TRBD1,TRBV4-1,TRBJ1-2,.
CASSQDPRGSKNIQYF,TGTGCCAGCAGCCAAGATCCGCGGGGATCCAAAAACATTCAGTACTTC,.,TRBV3-1/TRBV3-2,TRBJ2-4,.
CACRKTSGGHLATQYF,TGTGCCTGTCGGAAGACTAGCGGGGGGCATTTAGCGACGCAGTATTTT,TRBD2,TRBV30,TRBJ2-3,.
CASSAPNEKLFF,TGTGCCAGCAGTGCCCCGAATGAAAAACTGTTTTTT,.,TRBV2,TRBJ1-4,.
CASTEGQGANTGELFF,TGTGCCAGCACGGAGGGACAGGGCGCGAACACCGGGGAGCTGTTTTTT,TRBD1,TRBV2,TRBJ2-2,.
CASSPLVAGTTLHEQYF,TGCGCCAGCAGCCCCTTGGTAGCCGGGACAACGCTCCACGAGCAGTACTTC,.,TRBV5-1,TRBJ2-7,few
CASSSGGTATYGYTF,TGTGCCAGCAGTTCTGGGGGGACAGCCACATATGGCTACACCTTC,TRBD1,TRBV6-5,TRBJ1-2,once
CSVDRLAGDYQETQYF,TGCAGCGTTGACCGGCTAGCGGGGGACTATCAAGAGACCCAGTACTTC,TRBD2,TRBV29-1,TRBJ2-5,.
CASSLSGGAPLDSNEQFF,TGTGCCAGCAGCCTAAGCGGGGGGGCACCCCTAGATTCCAATGAGCAGTTCTTC,TRBD2,TRBV6-2/TRBV6-3,TRBJ2-1,.
CASSYPDRGGQPQHF,TGTGCCAGCAGTTACCCGGACAGGGGGGGACAGCCCCAGCATTTT,TRBD1,TRBV6-6,TRBJ1-5,.
CASSTGITYEQYF,TGTGCCAGCAGCACCGGGATAACCTACGAGCAGTACTTC,.,TRBV6-5,TRBJ2-7,.
CASSLARVMRDTQYF,TGTGCCAGCAGCTTAGCTCGGGTGATGCGGGATACGCAGTATTTT,.,TRBV7-2,TRBJ2-3,.
CASTSEEGANTEAFF,TGTGCCAGCACCTCGGAGGAGGGGGCAAACACTGAAGCTTTCTTT,TRBD1,TRBV7-9,TRBJ1-1,.
CAISLTGMEGYTF,TGTGCCATCAGCTTGACAGGGATGGAAGGCTACACCTTC,TRBD1,TRBV10-3,TRBJ1-2,.
CASSGPQGAIVGYTF,TGTGCCAGCAGCGGACCTCAGGGGGCAATAGTTGGCTACACCTTC,TRBD1,TRBV9,TRBJ1-2,once
CASSQHLTGELAGANVLTF,TGTGCCAGCAGCCAACACCTTACAGGGGAACTCGCCGGGGCCAACGTCCTGACTTTC,TRBD1,TRBV4-2,TRBJ2-6,.
CASSQIVTSGANVLTF,TGCGCCAGCAGCCAAATTGTGACTTCCGGGGCCAACGTCCTGACTTTC,.,TRBV4-1,TRBJ2-6,once
CASSPPRTGMNTEAFF,TGTGCCAGCAGTCCGCCACGGACAGGGATGAACACTGAAGCTTTCTTT,TRBD1,TRBV27,TRBJ1-1,.
CASSQAFRGYEQYF,TGCGCCAGCAGCCAAGCCTTTAGGGGGTACGAGCAGTACTTC,.,TRBV4-1,TRBJ2-7,.
CASSVYYFGSPLHF,TGTGCCAGCAGCGTTTATTACTTTGGTTCACCCCTCCACTTT,.,TRBV9,TRBJ1-6,.
CASSARDTLIRPEAFF,TGTGCCAGTAGTGCACGGGACACCCTAATAAGACCTGAAGCTTTCTTT,.,TRBV19,TRBJ1-1,once
CASSLGPAGTKNIQYF,TGTGCCAGCAGCTTGGGCCCGGCGGGAACCAAAAACATTCAGTACTTC,.,TRBV5-4,TRBJ2-4,.
CASSPRRTDTQYF,TGTGCCAGCAGCCCAAGGAGGACAGATACGCAGTATTTT,.,TRBV9,TRBJ2-3,.
CASSLGPGEPLEAFF,TGTGCCAGCAGCTTGGGGCCGGGAGAACCCCTGGAGGCTTTCTTT,.,TRBV5-4,TRBJ1-1,.
CASSPDRDTEAFF,TGTGCCAGCTCACCGGACAGGGACACTGAAGCTTTCTTT,TRBD1,TRBV18,TRBJ1-1,.
CASSLIRGGSYEQYF,TGTGCCAGCAGCTTAATTCGGGGGGGCTCATACGAGCAGTACTTC,TRBD2,TRBV7-9,TRBJ2-7,.
CASSFWTGSVDTQYF,TGTGCCAGCAGCTTCTGGACAGGGTCGGTAGATACGCAGTATTTT,TRBD1,TRBV5-8,TRBJ2-3,.
CASSPGGPNTEAFF,TGTGCCAGCTCACCAGGAGGGCCGAACACTGAAGCTTTCTTT,.,TRBV18,TRBJ1-1,.
CASSFDRGRYEQYF,TGTGCCAGCAGCTTCGACAGGGGGCGCTACGAGCAGTACTTC,TRBD1,TRBV14,TRBJ2-7,once
CASTRGNSPLHF,TGTGCCAGCACAAGGGGTAATTCACCCCTCCACTTT,.,TRBV9,TRBJ1-6,.
CASSYEGIRSYEQYF,TGTGCCAGCAGTTATGAGGGCATCAGATCCTACGAGCAGTACTTC,.,TRBV6-2/TRBV6-3,TRBJ2-7,.
CASSPSGLAGGPFSYNEQFF,TGTGCCAGCAGCCCCAGTGGACTAGCGGGGGGCCCCTTCTCCTACAATGAGCAGTTCTTC,TRBD2,TRBV9,TRBJ2-1,.
CASSQAHRGGRTDTQYF,TGTGCCAGCAGCCAAGCCCACAGGGGGGGTAGGACAGATACGCAGTATTTT,.,TRBV4-2,TRBJ2-3,.
CASSAVASRGRGYTF,TGTGCCAGCAGCGCCGTCGCCAGCAGGGGAAGGGGCTACACCTTC,.,TRBV21-1,TRBJ1-2,.
CASSQADRVVGYTF,TGTGCCAGCAGCCAAGCCGACAGGGTCGTTGGCTACACCTTC,TRBD1,TRBV14,TRBJ1-2,few
CASSIRSDGAGGRETQYF,TGTGCCAGTAGTATCAGATCTGACGGAGCGGGGGGCAGGGAGACCCAGTACTTC,TRBD2,TRBV19,TRBJ2-5,.
CASSEVWAGGSKNIQYF,TGTGCCAGCAGTGAAGTCTGGGCAGGGGGCTCCAAAAACATTCAGTACTTC,TRBD1,TRBV6-1,TRBJ2-4,.
CAISGRTSGGARRDEQFF,TGTGCCATCAGTGGGAGAACTAGCGGGGGGGCAAGGAGGGATGAGCAGTTCTTC,TRBD2,TRBV10-3,TRBJ2-1,.